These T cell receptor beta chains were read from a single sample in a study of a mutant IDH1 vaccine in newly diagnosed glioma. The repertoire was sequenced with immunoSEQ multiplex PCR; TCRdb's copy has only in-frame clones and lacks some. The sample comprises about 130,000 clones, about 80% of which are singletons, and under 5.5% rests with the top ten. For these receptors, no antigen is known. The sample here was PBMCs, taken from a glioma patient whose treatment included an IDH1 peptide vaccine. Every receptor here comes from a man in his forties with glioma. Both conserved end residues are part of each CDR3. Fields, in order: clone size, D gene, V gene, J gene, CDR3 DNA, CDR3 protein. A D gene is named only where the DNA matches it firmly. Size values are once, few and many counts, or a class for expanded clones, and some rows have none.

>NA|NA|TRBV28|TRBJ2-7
TGTGCCAGCACCCCAGCTTCGGCGAGGTACGAGCAGTACTTC
CASTPASARYEQYF
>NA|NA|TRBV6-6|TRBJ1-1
TGTGCCAGCAGGAGGGAGAACACTGAAGCTTTCTTT
CASRRENTEAFF
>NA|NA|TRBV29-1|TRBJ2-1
TGCAGCGTTGCCTCCGGGCCCTACAATGAGCAGTTCTTC
CSVASGPYNEQFF
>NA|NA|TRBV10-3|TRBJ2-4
TGTGCCATCAGTGAGCCAGGACAGTTTTCGAAGGACGCCAAAAACATTCAGTACTTC
CAISEPGQFSKDAKNIQYF
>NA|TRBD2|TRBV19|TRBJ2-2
TGTGCCAGTAGTATAGCCGCGGGGGCGAACACCGGGGAGCTGTTTTTT
CASSIAAGANTGELFF
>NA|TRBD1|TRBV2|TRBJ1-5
TGTGCCAGCAGCCGGGACAGGGAGAGTCAGCCCCAGCATTTT
CASSRDRESQPQHF
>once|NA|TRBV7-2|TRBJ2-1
TGTGCCAGCAGCTTAGCGCGGTCCTACAATGAGCAGTTCTTC
CASSLARSYNEQFF
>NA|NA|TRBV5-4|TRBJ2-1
TGTGCCAGCAGCTACGTACGGGGGTACTATAATGAGCAGTTCTTC
CASSYVRGYYNEQFF
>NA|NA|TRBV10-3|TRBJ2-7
TGTGCCATCAGTGAGAGCCCGGCCGAGCAGTACTTC
CAISESPAEQYF
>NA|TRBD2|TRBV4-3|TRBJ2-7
TGCGCCAGCAGCCAAGGTCTAGCGGCATTCAACTACGAGCAGTACTTC
CASSQGLAAFNYEQYF
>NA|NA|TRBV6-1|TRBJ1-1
TGTGCCAGCAGTGTCGCTGAAGCTTTCTTT
CASSVAEAFF
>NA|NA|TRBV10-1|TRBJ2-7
TGCGCCAGCAGTGAACCAGGGGACTACGAGCAGTACTTC
CASSEPGDYEQYF
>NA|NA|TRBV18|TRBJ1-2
TGTGCCAGCTCACCACCAGGGGGTTTTTATGGCTACACCTTC
CASSPPGGFYGYTF
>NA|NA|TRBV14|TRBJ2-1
TGTGCCAGCAGCCAAGGTCAGGGGCCGACAAGGCGGTTCTTC
CASSQGQGPTRRFF
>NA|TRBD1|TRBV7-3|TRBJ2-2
TGTGCCAGCAGCTCCGGACAGGGGGCGGGCACCGGGGAGCTGTTTTTT
CASSSGQGAGTGELFF
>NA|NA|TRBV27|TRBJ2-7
TGTGCCAGCAGTTTAATCTCAGGGGCCTACGAGCAGTACTTC
CASSLISGAYEQYF
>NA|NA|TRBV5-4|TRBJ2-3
TGTGCCAGCAGCCCCCGAAGGGGGGATACGCAGTATTTT
CASSPRRGDTQYF
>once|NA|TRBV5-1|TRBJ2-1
TGCGCCAGCAGCTTGTGGGCAGCCAACGACCCCAATGAGCAGTTCTTC
CASSLWAANDPNEQFF
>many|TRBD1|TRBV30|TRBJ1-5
TGTGCCTGGAGAGGCGACAGGGGGCACCAGCCCCAGCATTTT
CAWRGDRGHQPQHF
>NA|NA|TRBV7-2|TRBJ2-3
TGTGCCAGCAGCTTTCGGCGGGGACCTGCCACAGATACGCAGTATTTT
CASSFRRGPATDTQYF
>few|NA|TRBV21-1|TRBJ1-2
TGTGCCAGCAGCAAAGTTCGGGACAGGGCAGCCTATGGCTACACCTTC
CASSKVRDRAAYGYTF
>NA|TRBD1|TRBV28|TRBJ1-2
TGTGCCAGCAGTCCCCGGACAGGGCTCTATGGCTACACCTTC
CASSPRTGLYGYTF
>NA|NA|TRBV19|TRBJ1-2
TGTGCCAGTAGTATAGATCCGGACCGAATGAGGGGCTACACCTTC
CASSIDPDRMRGYTF
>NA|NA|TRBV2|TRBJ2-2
TGTGCCAGCAGTGAGGTGGCTACTACCGGGGAGCTGTTTTTT
CASSEVATTGELFF
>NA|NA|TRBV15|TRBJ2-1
TGTGCCACCAGCAGAGATTCGTTTAAGCCGTTCTTC
CATSRDSFKPFF
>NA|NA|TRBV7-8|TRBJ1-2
TGTGCCAGCAGCCCGGGGAGGGGTGGTGGCTACACCTTC
CASSPGRGGGYTF
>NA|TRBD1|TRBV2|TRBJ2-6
TGTGCCAGCAGGGGACAGGGCTCTGGGGCCAACGTCCTGACTTTC
CASRGQGSGANVLTF
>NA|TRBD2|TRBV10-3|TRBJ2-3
TGTGCCATCAGTGACGGATATAGCGGGAGCACAGATACGCAGTATTTT
CAISDGYSGSTDTQYF
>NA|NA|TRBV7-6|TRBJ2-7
TGTGCCAGCAGCCCGACGACAGGTTACGAGCAGTACTTC
CASSPTTGYEQYF
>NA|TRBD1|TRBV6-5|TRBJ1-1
TGTGCCAGCAGTTGGGACAGGAACACTGAAGCTTTCTTT
CASSWDRNTEAFF
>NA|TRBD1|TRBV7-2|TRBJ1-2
TGTGCCAGCACGAACAGGGGGCAGGGCTACACCTTC
CASTNRGQGYTF
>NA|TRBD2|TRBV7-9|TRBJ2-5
TGTGCCAGCAGCTACCCGGGACTAGCAGAAGAGACCCAGTACTTC
CASSYPGLAEETQYF
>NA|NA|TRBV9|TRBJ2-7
TGTGCCAGCAGCGTAGAAGGGGACGACGAGCAGTACTTC
CASSVEGDDEQYF
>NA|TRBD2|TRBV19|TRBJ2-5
TGTGCCAGTAGCCCTAGCGGGGGAGGGGAGACCCAGTACTTC
CASSPSGGGETQYF
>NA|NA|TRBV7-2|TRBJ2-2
TGTGCCAGCACCGTTGACAGGTTTTTCACCGGGGAGCTGTTTTTT
CASTVDRFFTGELFF
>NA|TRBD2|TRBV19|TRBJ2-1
TGTGCCAGTAGTATTCTAGCGGGGGATTACAATGAGCAGTTCTTC
CASSILAGDYNEQFF
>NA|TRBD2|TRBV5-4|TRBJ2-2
TGTGCCAGCAGCCTGCGGACTAGCGGGCGATCCGGGGAGCTGTTTTTT
CASSLRTSGRSGELFF
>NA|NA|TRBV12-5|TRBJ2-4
TGTGCTAGTGGTTTGGGGACGGGAAAAAACATTCAGTACTTC
CASGLGTGKNIQYF
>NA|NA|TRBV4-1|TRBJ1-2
TGCGCCAGCAGCCAACAGACAGGCTTCTATGGCTACACCTTC
CASSQQTGFYGYTF
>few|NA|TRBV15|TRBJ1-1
TGTGCCACCAGCAGAGATCTCGGGACATTGGTGACTGAAGCTTTCTTT
CATSRDLGTLVTEAFF
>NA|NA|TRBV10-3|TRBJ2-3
TGTGCCATCAGTGAGTCCCCGTCTAAAGATACGCAGTATTTT
CAISESPSKDTQYF
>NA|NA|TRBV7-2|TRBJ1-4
TGTGCCAGCAGACGGGACGGAAATAATGAAAAACTGTTTTTT
CASRRDGNNEKLFF
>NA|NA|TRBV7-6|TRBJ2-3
TGTGCCAGCAGCCCCTACTCGGGGGGCGGCACAGATACGCAGTATTTT
CASSPYSGGGTDTQYF
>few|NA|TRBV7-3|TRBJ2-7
TGTGCCAGCAGCTTGGGGTACTCCTACGAGCAGTACTTC
CASSLGYSYEQYF
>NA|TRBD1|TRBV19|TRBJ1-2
TGTGCCAGTAGAACACAGGGGCGAGATAACTATGGCTACACCTTC
CASRTQGRDNYGYTF
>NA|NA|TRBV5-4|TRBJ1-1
TGTGCCAGCAGCCTACAGCTGGTGGACACTGAAGCTTTCTTT
CASSLQLVDTEAFF
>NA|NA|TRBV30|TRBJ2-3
TGTGCCTGGGTGGTTCGGGCAGATACGCAGTATTTT
CAWVVRADTQYF
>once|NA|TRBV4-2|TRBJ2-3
TGTGCCAGCAGCCAAGGGGCAGGGGGAGGACCCACAGATACGCAGTATTTT
CASSQGAGGGPTDTQYF
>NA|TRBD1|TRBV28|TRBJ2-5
TGTGCCAGCAGTCCCGGACAGGGGGATATTGAGACCCAGTACTTC
CASSPGQGDIETQYF
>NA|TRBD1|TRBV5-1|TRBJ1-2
TGCGCCAGCAGCCAAGCCACGACAGGGAACTATGGCTACACCTTC
CASSQATTGNYGYTF
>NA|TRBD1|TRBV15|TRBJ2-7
TGTGCCACCGGTTCCCGGCCGGGACAGGTCTATAACGAGCAGTACTTC
CATGSRPGQVYNEQYF
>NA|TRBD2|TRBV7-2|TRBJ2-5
TGTGCCAGCAGCTTAAGGCCCCGGACTAGCGGGGGCACCTCGGAGACCCAGTACTTC
CASSLRPRTSGGTSETQYF
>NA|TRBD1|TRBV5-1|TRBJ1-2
TGCGCCAGCAATGCGGACAGGGTCCATGGCTACACCTTC
CASNADRVHGYTF
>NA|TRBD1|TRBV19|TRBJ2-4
TGTGCCAGTAGTGTTCACAGGGGGCTCGGAAACATTCAGTACTTC
CASSVHRGLGNIQYF